One T cell receptor (beta chain) is described in this entry. Antigen unknown. This entry is derived from a study of spatial heterogeneity in lung cancer. Overall study findings and caveats: The appearance of ubiquitous expanded tumor TCRs in blood was greater at resection than follow-up.

Germline V gene lookup returns CDR1 MNHEY and CDR2 SVGEGT. With V trimmed by 2 bases and J by 1 base, 5 bases remained unmatched. This CDR3 has 16 residues. As to time point: sample taken at primary tumor resection. Whole RNA came from tumor, nontumor lung or frozen PBMC and was sequenced without being sorted. TCRdb analysed the 5' RACE reads with MiXCR anew, one entry per CDR3 protein. Altogether some 37,000 distinct CDR3 sequences are present, less than 9% being singletons, with the ten largest covering over 25%. The sample in question was PBMCs, obtained at surgery. This receptor was taken from a female donor with early-stage non-small cell lung cancer. This chain links TRBV6-2 or TRBV6-3 with TRBJ2-7; 10 nucleotides align to TRBD2. The CDR3 DNA is TGTGCCAGCAGTTACCACGGACTAGCGGAGTCCTACGAGCAGTACTTC. Protein product: CASSYHGLAESYEQYF.